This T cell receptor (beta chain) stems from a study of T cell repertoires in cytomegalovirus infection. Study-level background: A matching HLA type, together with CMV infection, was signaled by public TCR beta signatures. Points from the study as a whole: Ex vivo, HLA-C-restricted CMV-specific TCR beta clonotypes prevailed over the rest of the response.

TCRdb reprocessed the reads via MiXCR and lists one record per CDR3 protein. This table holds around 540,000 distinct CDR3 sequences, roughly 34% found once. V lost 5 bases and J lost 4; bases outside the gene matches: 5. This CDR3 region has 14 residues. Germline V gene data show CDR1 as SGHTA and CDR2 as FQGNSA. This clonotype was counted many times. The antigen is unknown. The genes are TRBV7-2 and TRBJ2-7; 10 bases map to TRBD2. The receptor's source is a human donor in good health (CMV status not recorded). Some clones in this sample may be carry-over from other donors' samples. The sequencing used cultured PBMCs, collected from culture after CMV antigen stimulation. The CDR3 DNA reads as TGTGCCAGCAGCCTCCTAGCGGGAGCTTACGAGCAGTACTTC. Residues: CASSLLAGAYEQYF.